This T cell receptor (beta chain) was captured by sequencing in a study of T-cell memory formation after mild COVID-19 (dated by TCRdb to the early 2020s). Describing the broader study: TCR sequence clusters from the two donors were largely donor specific. Longitudinal TCRalpha and TCRbeta repertoire sequencing tracked T-cell clones expanding and contracting after mild COVID-19 in a couple of donors. The cohort was made up of two young adult volunteers, one female and one male, who were previously healthy. On the study overall, not on this receptor specifically: The study included only a couple of mild cases, and larger cohorts that include severe cases with pre-infection samples were judged to be necessary. SARS-CoV-2 specificity was not confirmed for the second-wave clones peaking on day 37. The detection of some responding clones in pre-infection memory suggests that pre-existing cross-reactive memory T cells joined the SARS-CoV-2 response. Contracting CD4+ clones turned up mainly in the CM and EM memory subsets, whereas EMRA was where CD8+ clones were enriched. Clones contracting from day 15 to 85 had balanced CD4/CD8 phenotypes, while a second wave expanding from day 15 to 37 was biased towards CD4+.

Ficoll-Paque density gradient centrifugation was used to isolate PBMCs. CDR1 is given as LNHNV and CDR2 as YYDKDF, both from the germline V gene (reference sequence). The cysteine opens and the phenylalanine closes a CDR3 of 16 amino acids. Only CDR3 DNA is held: 48 bases, read in frame from base 1. V gives up 0 bases and J gives up 0 bases, and the segment between their germline ends measures 11 bases. In this sample, this clonotype turned up a few times. There is no known antigen for this receptor. The record has no base qualities; no much larger clone is one base away. Sequenced on an Illumina NovaSeq 6000. TCRalpha and TCRbeta cDNA libraries were constructed by 5'RACE with constant-segment primers, with sample barcodes and unique molecular identifiers being introduced. Trizol reagent was used to extract RNA from every sample. Libraries were amplified in two PCR steps, with a second sample barcode and Illumina TruSeq adapters added in the second step. Sequencing of the libraries was done on an Illumina NovaSeq, producing 2 x 150 bp paired-end reads. Regarding the original processing steps: The reads were demultiplexed and collapsed into UMI-guided consensus sequences using migec v1.2.7. Using mixcr v2.1.11, UMI consensuses were aligned to TRA and TRB V and J templates and then assembled into clonotypes. Clonotypes were classified as expanded or contracted when called significant by both edgeR and NoisET, with noise models trained on biological replicates. For edgeR calls, the thresholds were a false discovery rate-adjusted p below 0.01 and a log2 fold-change of 1. As an exploratory analysis of dynamics, max-normalized trajectories of the 1000 most abundant clonotypes were examined by PCA with hierarchical clustering. The CD4 or CD8 phenotype of responding clones was assigned using the separately sequenced CD4+ and CD8+ repertoires. In TCRdb, the public reads were trimmed at Q25 with fastp and aligned with MiXCR, with productive beta chains retained. Entries that share a CDR3 protein sequence are merged under the most common genes and DNA. These V and J calls are TCRdb output, not the study's own analysis. This sample holds a few hundred thousand distinct CDR3 sequences; around an eighth were observed only once. The top ten clonotypes cover roughly 22% of the sample.

Sequencing used PBMCs or a T cell subset sorted from them (not recorded which). The chain couples TRBV15 to TRBJ1-2; no D gene call is confident. This clonotype originated in a man aged 18 to 35 who had mild COVID-19 (a few samples of this study predate the infection). The sample titles of this study are shuffled in the database, so cell type and time point are left out; the donor was told from shared clones. The CDR3 sequence is CATSRDLGPPNYGYTF. The nucleotide sequence reads TGTGCCACCAGCAGAGATCTGGGTCCTCCTAACTATGGCTACACCTTC.